The TCR beta chain described here comes from a study of CD8+ T cells in alopecia areata (dated by TCRdb to 2017 to 2018). In the study overall: High-throughput TCRbeta sequencing was used to examine T cell clonal expansion in alopecia areata in both the C3H/HeJ mouse model and human patients. immunoSEQ multiplex PCR using 35 Vbeta forward primers and 13 Jbeta reverse primers was used to amplify TCRbeta CDR3 regions. RNA came from the PAXgene miRNA kit for fixed scalp, the miRNeasy kit for PBMCs, and the RNeasy kit for mouse skin. Scalp clonality was compared among normal scalp (n=4), patchy alopecia areata scalp (n=8), and alopecia totalis/universalis scalp (n=8). Human TCRbeta sequencing covered scalp tissue and sorted CD4+ and CD8+ peripheral blood T cells from patchy and totalis/universalis alopecia areata patients and healthy controls. Beyond this particular receptor, the publication reports: Resident alphabeta T cells in normal human skin are also sequenced, complicating scalp TCR repertoire analysis, unlike mouse skin dominated by gammadelta T cells. Compared with normal scalp, lesional scalp, particularly in alopecia totalis/universalis, had higher clonality and more expanded CD8+ clones, which suggests antigenic drive. Compared with mice, TCR sequences shared between patients were less clear, possibly partly because of HLA diversity across the patient population.

PBMCs were isolated by density centrifugation and stained for CD3, CD4 and CD8, and CD4+ and CD8+ T cells were sorted on a FACSAria. Scalp biopsies and blood samples were obtained from unaffected controls. Via the germline V gene, CDR1 is SGHVS and CDR2 FNYEAQ. The germline V and J ends show losses of 1 base and 4 bases respectively, and no gene match explains 3 bases of the junction. The CDR3 runs 14 amino acids, cysteine and phenylalanine included. Of all the DNA, just the CDR3 is kept, 42 bases in frame from base 1. Regarding this clone: The clone's antigen remains unknown. No much larger clonotype is one base removed from it; base qualities were not supplied.

Libraries were constructed by the immunoSEQ multiplex PCR assay. For TCR sequencing, RNA was extracted from every sample and reverse transcribed into cDNA to serve as template. First-strand cDNA was synthesized with SuperScript III using a 2:1 mix of oligo-dT and random hexamers. A synthetic immune receptor repertoire was used to measure amplification bias, and any remaining bias was corrected computationally. The source study handled its data this way. Raw reads were preprocessed to remove errors, and CDR3 was defined according to IMGT conventions as the region from the conserved cysteine to phenylalanine. Clonality was computed as 1 minus the Shannon entropy, with the entropy normalized by log2 of the number of productive unique TCRs. Scalp TCRbeta sequences were cross-referenced with sorted blood CD4 and CD8 repertoires so that the CD4 or CD8 identity of scalp clones could be inferred. This is the immuneACCESS table as TCRdb keeps it, with only in-frame sequences that have V and J called. A part of the clones is gone; compared with another copy, unresolved V genes explain less than half, and the rest is unexplained. V, J and clone size are taken as reported in that table, and D and trimming were inferred from the DNA itself. This sample holds under 250,000 clones; around three fifths were observed only once. In total, the top ten clones hold nearly 5% of the sample.

This TCR was sampled from a human donor in good health. Recombination connected TRBV7-6 to TRBJ1-1, with 7 junctional bases fitting TRBD1. Source material: CD8+ T cells sorted from blood. The DNA is as follows: TGTGCCAGCAGCTTAGGGGGACAGATCACTGAAGCTTTCTTT. Its protein is CASSLGGQITEAFF.